This T cell receptor beta chain was captured in a study of T cell responses to AZD1222 COVID-19 vaccine. Points on this clone: Antigen: not known.

Findings of the study overall: The donor group comprised mostly white British people and more females; the analysis possibly underestimated clonal diversity. Targeting of unmutated variant regions was reportedly seen in nearly half of spike-specific TCRs.

Sequencing was performed with immunoSEQ multiplex PCR; in TCRdb, only in-frame clones are kept and a portion is missing. The profile shows some 110,000 clones, 90% of them singletons. The sequence was collected from an adult who received the AZD1222 COVID-19 vaccine. Specimen: peripheral blood, collected 28 days after the second AZD1222 dose.

In DNA form, the CDR3 reads TGTGCCAGCAGCCAAATAAGTTACGAGGGTAATGAAAAACTGTTTTTT. Translation: CASSQISYEGNEKLFF. The chain combines TRBV4-2 with TRBJ1-4, with D unclear. Trimming removed 2 bases at V and 4 bases at J, with 14 bases between. The length of the CDR3 is 16 residues. The germline V gene encodes CDR1 LGHNA and CDR2 YNFKEQ.